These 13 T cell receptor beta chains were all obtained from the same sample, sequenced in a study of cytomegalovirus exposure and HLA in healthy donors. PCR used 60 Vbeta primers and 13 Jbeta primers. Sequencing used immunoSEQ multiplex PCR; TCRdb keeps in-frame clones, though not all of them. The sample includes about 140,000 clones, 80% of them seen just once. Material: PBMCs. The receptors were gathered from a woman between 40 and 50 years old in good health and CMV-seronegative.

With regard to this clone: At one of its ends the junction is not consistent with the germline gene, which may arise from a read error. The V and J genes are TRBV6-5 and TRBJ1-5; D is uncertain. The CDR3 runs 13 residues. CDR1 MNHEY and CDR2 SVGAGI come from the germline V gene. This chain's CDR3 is CASSRRENRPQHF. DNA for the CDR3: TGTGCCAGCAGTAGACGGGAGAATCGGCCCCAGCATTTT.

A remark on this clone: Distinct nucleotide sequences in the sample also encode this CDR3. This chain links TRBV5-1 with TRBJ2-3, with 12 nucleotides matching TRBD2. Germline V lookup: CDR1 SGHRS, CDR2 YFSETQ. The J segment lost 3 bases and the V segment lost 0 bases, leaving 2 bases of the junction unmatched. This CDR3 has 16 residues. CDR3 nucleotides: TGCGCCAGCAGCTTGGGGCTAGCGGGGGGGACAGATACGCAGTATTTT. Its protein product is CASSLGLAGGTDTQYF.

The CDR3 sequence is CASSLTSVSGNEQFF. Written as DNA, the CDR3 is TGTGCCAGCAGCTTGACTAGCGTAAGTGGGAATGAGCAGTTCTTC. The chain recombines TRBV11-3 with TRBJ2-1; TRBD2 agrees at 8 bases. The germline gives CDR1 SGHNT, CDR2 YENEEA. V trimming: 3 bases; J trimming: 7 bases; junction bases outside the gene matches: 8. CDR3 length equals 15 residues.

CDR3 DNA sequence: TGTGCCAGCAGTGGCCAGGGTAGTTGGAGCTCCTACAATGAGCAGTTCTTC. Protein sequence: CASSGQGSWSSYNEQFF. This chain links TRBV25-1 with TRBJ2-1; maybe TRBD1 (5 bases). V lost 4 bases to trimming and J lost 0 bases, with 16 bases between them. Looked up from germline, CDR1 is MGHDK and CDR2 is SYGVNS. The CDR3 totals 17 residues.

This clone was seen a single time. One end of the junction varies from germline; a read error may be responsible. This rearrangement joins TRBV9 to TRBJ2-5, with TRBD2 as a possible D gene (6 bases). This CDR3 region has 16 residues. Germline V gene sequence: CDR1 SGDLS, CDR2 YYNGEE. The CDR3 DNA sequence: TGTGCCAGCAGCCCTACAGCCGGGACTGTACAAGAGACCCGGTACTTC. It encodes CASSPTAGTVQETRYF. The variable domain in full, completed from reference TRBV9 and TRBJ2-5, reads DSGVTQTPKHLITATGQRVTLRCSPRSGDLSVYWYQQSLDQGLQFLIQYYNGEERAKGNILERFSAQQFPDLHSELNLSSLELGDSALYFCASSPTAGTVQETRYFGPGTRLLVL.

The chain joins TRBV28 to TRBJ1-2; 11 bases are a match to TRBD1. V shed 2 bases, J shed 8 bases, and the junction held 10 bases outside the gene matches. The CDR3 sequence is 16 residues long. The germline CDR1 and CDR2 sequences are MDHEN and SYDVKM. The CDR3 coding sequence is TGTGCCAGCAGTTTAGGTCGGGGGACAGGGGGAGCGGGCTACACCTTC. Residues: CASSLGRGTGGAGYTF.

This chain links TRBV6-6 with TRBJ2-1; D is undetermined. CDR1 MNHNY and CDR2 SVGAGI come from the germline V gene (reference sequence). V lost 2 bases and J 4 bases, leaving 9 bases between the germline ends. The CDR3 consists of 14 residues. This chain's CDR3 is CASSYGSSYNEQFF. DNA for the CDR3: TGTGCCAGCAGTTACGGCTCCTCTTACAATGAGCAGTTCTTC.

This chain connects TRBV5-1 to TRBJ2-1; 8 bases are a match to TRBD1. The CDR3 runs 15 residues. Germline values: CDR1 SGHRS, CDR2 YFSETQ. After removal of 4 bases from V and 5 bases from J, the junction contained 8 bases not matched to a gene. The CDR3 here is CASSTDREVDNEQFF. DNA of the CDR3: TGCGCCAGCAGCACGGACAGGGAGGTTGACAATGAGCAGTTCTTC.

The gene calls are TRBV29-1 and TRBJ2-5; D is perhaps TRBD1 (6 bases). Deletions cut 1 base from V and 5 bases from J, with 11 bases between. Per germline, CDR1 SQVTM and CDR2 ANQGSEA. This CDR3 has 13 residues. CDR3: CSVEGQGLETQYF. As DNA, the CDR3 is TGCAGCGTTGAAGGGCAGGGGTTGGAGACCCAGTACTTC.

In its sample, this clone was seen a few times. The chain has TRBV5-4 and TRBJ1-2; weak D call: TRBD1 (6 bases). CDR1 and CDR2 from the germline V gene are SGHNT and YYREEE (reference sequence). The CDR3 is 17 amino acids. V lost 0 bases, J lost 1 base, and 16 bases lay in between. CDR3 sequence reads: CASSLGRGPAFNYGYTF. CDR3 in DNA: TGTGCCAGCAGCTTGGGGCGGGGGCCCGCTTTTAACTATGGCTACACCTTC.

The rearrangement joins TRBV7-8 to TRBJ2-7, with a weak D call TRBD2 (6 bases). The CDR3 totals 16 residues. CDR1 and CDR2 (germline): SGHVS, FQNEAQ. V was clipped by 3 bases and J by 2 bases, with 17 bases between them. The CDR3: CASSLLGGILPYEQYF. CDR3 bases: TGTGCCAGCAGCTTGTTGGGGGGTATCCTTCCCTACGAGCAGTACTTC.

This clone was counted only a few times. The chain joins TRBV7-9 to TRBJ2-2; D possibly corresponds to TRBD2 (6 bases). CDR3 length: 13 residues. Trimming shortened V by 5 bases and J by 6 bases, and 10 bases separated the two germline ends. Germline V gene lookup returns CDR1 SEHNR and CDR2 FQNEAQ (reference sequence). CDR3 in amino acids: CASSLRGSGELFF. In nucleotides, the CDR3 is TGTGCCAGCAGCCTACGGGGGTCCGGGGAGCTGTTTTTT.

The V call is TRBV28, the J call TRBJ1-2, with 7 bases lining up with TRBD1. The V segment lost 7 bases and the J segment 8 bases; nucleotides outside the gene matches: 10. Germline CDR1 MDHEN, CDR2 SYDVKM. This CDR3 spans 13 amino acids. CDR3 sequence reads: CASTRTGSSGYTF. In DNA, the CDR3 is TGTGCCAGCACTCGGACAGGATCCTCCGGCTACACCTTC.